The table lists the clone carrying this TCR beta chain with a few counts. The antigen is not known. The sample is drawn from a study of beta chain features in type 1 diabetes. Regarding the study as a whole: Shortening that was moderate but significant affected the TCRB CDR3s of Type 1 diabetes patients in all four CD4+ subsets.

Germline V gene data show CDR1 as SGHTA and CDR2 as FQGNSA. CDR3 length: 14 amino acids. Trimming took 7 bases from V and 2 from J; bases not matched to a gene: 8. Every bit of the isolated RNA underwent reverse transcription, so sequencing read expressed TCRB transcripts. Assay used: immunoSEQ multiplex PCR; TCRdb lists only in-frame clones, some missing. The sample shows about 710,000 clones, about an eighth of them seen only once. The chain couples TRBV7-2 to TRBJ2-7, with TRBD2 matching 7 bases. The material sequenced was naive CD4+ T cells from blood. The receptor was isolated from a man between 18 and 35 years old with type 1 diabetes. The CDR3 here is CASTTRGRAYEQYF. CDR3 in DNA: TGTGCCAGCACCACCAGAGGGAGGGCCTACGAGCAGTACTTC. Combining the CDR3 with reference TRBV7-2 and TRBJ2-7 gives the whole variable domain GAGVSQSPSNKVTEKGKDVELRCDPISGHTALYWYRQSLGQGLEFLIYFQGNSAPDKSGLPSDRFSAERTGGSVSTLTIQRTQQEDSAVYLCASTTRGRAYEQYFGPGTRLTVT.